The clone carrying this TCR beta chain was seen a handful of times. TCRdb reanalysed the 5' RACE reads using MiXCR and keeps one entry per CDR3 protein. The top ten hold roughly 4% of the sample, which has around 200,000 distinct CDR3 sequences, approximately 18% seen once. The source of the sample is a study of T-cell memory formation after mild COVID-19. The ends were cut back, 5 bases at V and 5 bases at J, with 12 bases in the middle. The CDR3 contains 13 residues. This TCR derives from a man between 18 and 35 years old who had mild COVID-19 (a few samples of this study predate the infection). Cell type and time point are not known. The sequenced sample consisted of PBMCs or a T cell subset sorted from them (not recorded which). The chain combines TRBV12-3 or TRBV12-4 with TRBJ2-5; a possible D gene is TRBD1 (5 bases). CDR3 sequence reads: CASSLGASETQYF. The CDR3 DNA sequence: TGTGCCAGCAGTCTAGGGGCGAGTGAGACCCAGTACTTC.